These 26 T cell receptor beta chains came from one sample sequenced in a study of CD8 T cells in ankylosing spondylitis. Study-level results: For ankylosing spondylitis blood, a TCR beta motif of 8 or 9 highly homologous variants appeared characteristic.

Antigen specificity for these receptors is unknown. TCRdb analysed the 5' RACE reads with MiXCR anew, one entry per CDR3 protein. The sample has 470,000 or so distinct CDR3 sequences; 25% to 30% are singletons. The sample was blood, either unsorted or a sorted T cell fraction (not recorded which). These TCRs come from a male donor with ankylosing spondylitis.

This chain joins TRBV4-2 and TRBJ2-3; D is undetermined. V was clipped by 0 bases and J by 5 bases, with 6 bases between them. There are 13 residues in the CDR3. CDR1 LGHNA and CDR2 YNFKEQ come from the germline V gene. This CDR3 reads CASSQEEKDTQYF. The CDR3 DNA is TGTGCCAGCAGCCAAGAGGAGAAAGATACGCAGTATTTT.

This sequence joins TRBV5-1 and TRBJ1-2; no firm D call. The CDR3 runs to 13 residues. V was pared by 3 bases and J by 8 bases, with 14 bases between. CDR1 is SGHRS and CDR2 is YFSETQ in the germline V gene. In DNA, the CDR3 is TGCGCCAGCAGCTCGGGAGGAGGTTGGGGCTACACCTTC. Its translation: CASSSGGGWGYTF.

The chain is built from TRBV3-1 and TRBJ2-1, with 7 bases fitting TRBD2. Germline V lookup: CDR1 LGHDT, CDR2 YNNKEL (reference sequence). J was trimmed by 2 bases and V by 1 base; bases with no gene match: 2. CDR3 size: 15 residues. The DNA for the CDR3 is TGTGCCAGCAGCCAAGGACTAGCCCCCTACAATGAGCAGTTCTTC. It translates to CASSQGLAPYNEQFF.

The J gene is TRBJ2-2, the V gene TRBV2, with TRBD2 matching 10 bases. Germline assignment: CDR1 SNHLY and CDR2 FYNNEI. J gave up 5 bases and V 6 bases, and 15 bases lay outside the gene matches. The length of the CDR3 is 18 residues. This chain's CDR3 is CASRVDKREGRRTGELFF. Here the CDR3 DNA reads TGTGCCAGCAGAGTAGATAAGCGGGAGGGCCGGAGGACCGGGGAGCTGTTTTTT.

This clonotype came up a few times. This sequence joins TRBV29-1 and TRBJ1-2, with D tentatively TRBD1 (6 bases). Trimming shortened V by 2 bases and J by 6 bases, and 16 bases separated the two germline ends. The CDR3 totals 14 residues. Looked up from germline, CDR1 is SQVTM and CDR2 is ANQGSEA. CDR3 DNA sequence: TGCAGCGTTGAATCCAGGGGTAATCTAAATGGCTACACCTTC. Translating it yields CSVESRGNLNGYTF. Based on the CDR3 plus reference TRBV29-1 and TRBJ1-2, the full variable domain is SAVISQKPSRDICQRGTSLTIQCQVDSQVTMMFWYRQQPGQSLTLIATANQGSEATYESGFVIDKFPISRPNLTFSTLTVSNMSPEDSSIYLCSVESRGNLNGYTFGSGTRLTVV.

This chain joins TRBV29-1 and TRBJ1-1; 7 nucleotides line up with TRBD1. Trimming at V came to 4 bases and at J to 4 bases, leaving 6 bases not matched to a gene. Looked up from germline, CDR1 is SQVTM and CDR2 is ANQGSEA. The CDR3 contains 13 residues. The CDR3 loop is CSVVTGDGTEAFF. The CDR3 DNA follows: TGCAGCGTTGTAACAGGGGATGGCACTGAAGCTTTCTTT.

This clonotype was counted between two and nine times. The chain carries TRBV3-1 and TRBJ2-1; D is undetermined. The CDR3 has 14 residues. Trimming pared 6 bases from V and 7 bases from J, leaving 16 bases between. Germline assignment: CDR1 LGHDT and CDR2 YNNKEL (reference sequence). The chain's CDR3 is CASSPPRRKNEQFF. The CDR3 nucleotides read TGTGCCAGCAGTCCCCCGCGGAGAAAGAATGAGCAGTTCTTC.

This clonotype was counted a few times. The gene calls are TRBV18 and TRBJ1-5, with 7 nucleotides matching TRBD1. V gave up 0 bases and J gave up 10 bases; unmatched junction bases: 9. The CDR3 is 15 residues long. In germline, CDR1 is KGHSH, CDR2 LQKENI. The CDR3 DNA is TGTGCCAGCTCACCACCGGAGGGGGCGCGTTTACCCCAGCATTTT. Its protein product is CASSPPEGARLPQHF.

For the CDR3, the DNA is TGTGCCATCAGTGAGTTAGAAGGAGTACATACGCAGTATTTT. This translates into CAISELEGVHTQYF. The chain is built from TRBV10-3 and TRBJ2-3; no clear D gene. CDR1 ENHRY and CDR2 SYGVKD come from the germline V gene. The V and J ends lost 1 base and 7 bases respectively, with 12 bases between them. The CDR3 has 14 residues.

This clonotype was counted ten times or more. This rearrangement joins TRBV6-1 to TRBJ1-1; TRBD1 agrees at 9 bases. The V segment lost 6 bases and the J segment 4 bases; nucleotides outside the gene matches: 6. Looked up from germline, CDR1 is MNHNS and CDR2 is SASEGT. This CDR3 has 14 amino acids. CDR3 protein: CASRTQGAGTEAFF. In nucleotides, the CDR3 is TGTGCCAGCAGGACACAGGGGGCAGGCACTGAAGCTTTCTTT.

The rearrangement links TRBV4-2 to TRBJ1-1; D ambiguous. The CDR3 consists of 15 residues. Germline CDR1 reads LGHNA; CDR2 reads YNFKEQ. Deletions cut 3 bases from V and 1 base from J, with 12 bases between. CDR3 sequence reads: CASSHEIDGNTEAFF. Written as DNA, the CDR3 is TGTGCCAGCAGCCACGAAATAGACGGGAACACTGAAGCTTTCTTT.

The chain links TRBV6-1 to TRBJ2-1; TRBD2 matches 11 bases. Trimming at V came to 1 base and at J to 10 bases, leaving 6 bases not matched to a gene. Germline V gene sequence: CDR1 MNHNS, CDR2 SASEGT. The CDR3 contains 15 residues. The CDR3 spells CASSEELAGGLEQFF. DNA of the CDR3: TGTGCCAGCAGTGAAGAGCTAGCGGGAGGTCTAGAGCAGTTCTTC.

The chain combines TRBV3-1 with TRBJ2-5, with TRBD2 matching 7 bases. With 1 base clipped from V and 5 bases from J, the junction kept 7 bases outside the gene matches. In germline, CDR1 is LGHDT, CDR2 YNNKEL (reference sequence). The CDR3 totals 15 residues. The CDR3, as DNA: TGTGCCAGCAGCCAAGGGGGCCTTAGCGGGGAGACCCAGTACTTC. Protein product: CASSQGGLSGETQYF.

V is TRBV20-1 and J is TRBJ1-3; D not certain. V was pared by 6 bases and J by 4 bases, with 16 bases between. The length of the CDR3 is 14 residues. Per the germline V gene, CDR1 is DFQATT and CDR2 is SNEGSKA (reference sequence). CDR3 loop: CSAPRTPGGNTIYF. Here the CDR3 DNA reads TGCAGTGCCCCAAGGACGCCGGGAGGAAACACCATATATTTT.

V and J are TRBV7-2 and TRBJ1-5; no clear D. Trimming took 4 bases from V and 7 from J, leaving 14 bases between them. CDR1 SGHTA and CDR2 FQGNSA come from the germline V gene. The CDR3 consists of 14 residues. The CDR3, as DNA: TGTGCCAGCAGCTCGCTCGACGGACCACAGCCCCAGCATTTT. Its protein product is CASSSLDGPQPQHF.

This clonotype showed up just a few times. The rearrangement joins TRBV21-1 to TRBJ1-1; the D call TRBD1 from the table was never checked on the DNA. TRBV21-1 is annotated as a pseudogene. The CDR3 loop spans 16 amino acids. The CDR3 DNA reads TGTGCCAGCAGCAATCACCCACAGGGGCCGTTATCTGAAGCTTTCTTT. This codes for CASSNHPQGPLSEAFF.

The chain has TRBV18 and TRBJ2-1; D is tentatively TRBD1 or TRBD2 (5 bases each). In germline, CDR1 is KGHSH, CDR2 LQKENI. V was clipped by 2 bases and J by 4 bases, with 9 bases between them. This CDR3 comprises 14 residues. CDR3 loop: CASSPNGAYNEQFF. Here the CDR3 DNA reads TGTGCCAGCTCACCAAACGGGGCTTACAATGAGCAGTTCTTC.

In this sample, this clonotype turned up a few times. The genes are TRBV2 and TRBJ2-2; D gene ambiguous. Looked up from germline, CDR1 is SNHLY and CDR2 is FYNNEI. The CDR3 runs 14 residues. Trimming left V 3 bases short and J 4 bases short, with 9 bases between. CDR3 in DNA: TGTGCCAGCAGTGATCCGTCTAGCACCGGGGAGCTGTTTTTT. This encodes CASSDPSSTGELFF.

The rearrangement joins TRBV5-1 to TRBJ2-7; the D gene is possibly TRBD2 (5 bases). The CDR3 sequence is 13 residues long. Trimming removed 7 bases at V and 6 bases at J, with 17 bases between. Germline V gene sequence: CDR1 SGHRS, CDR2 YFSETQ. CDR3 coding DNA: TGCGCCAGCTCCCCGGAGGCCTTAACCGAGCAGTACTTC. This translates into CASSPEALTEQYF.

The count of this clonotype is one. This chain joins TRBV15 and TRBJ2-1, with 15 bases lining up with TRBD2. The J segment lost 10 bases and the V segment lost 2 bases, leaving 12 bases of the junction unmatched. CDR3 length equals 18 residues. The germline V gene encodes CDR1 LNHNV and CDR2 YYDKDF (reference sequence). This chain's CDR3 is CATSRTGLAGGPGREQFF. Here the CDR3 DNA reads TGTGCCACCAGCAGAACCGGACTAGCGGGAGGGCCGGGTCGGGAGCAGTTCTTC.

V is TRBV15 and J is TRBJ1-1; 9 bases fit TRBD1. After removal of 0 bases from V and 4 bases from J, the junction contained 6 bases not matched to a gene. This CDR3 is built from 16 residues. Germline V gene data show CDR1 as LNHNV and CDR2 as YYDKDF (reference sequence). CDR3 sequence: CATSRDGTGRSTEAFF. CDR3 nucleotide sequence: TGTGCCACCAGCAGAGATGGGACAGGGCGGAGCACTGAAGCTTTCTTT.

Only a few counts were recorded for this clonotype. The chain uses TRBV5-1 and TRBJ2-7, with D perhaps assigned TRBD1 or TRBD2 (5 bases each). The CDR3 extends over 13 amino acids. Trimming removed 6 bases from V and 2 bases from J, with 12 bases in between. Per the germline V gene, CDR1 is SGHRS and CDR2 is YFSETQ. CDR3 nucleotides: TGCGCCAGCAACCGGGGACCGACCTACGAGCAGTACTTC. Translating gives CASNRGPTYEQYF.

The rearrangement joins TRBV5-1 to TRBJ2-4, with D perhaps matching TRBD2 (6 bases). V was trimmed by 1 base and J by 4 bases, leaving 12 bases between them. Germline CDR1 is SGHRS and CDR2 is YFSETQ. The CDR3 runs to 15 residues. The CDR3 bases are TGCGCCAGCAGCTTGAGGCCTAGCGATAAAAACATTCAGTACTTC. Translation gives CASSLRPSDKNIQYF.

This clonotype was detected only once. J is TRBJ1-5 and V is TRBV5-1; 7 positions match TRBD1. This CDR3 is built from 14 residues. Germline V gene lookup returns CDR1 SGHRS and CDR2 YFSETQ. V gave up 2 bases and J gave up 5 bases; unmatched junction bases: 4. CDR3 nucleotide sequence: TGCGCCAGCAGCTTAGGACAGGCAGATCAGCCCCAGCATTTT. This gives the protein CASSLGQADQPQHF.

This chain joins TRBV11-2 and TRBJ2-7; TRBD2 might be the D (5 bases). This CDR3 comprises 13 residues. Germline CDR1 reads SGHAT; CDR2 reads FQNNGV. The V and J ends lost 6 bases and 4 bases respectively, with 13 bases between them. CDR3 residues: CASRGLTGYEQYF. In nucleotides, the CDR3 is TGTGCCAGCAGGGGCCTTACGGGGTACGAGCAGTACTTC.

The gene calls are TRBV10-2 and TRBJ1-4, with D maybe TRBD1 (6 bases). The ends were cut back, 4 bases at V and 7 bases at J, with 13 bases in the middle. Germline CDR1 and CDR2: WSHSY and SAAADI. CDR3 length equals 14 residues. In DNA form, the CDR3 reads TGCGCCAGCAGTGCCAGGGGAGGCGGTGAAAAACTGTTTTTT. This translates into CASSARGGGEKLFF.